This T cell receptor beta chain was identified during a study of T cells in Graves' hyperthyroidism and ophthalmopathy. Germline V lookup: CDR1 SGHTA, CDR2 FQGNSA. The V and J ends lost 4 bases and 6 bases, in that order; junction bases with no gene match: 7. CDR3 size: 15 residues. With respect to this clonotype: Its antigen is currently unknown.

Subjects with ophthalmopathy showed a Clinical Activity Score no lower than 3, a NOSPECS grade no lower than 4, and a duration shorter than 3 months. Used for diagnoses were clinical symptoms, serum thyroxine and TRAb, thyroid ultrasound and orbital computed tomography. The CDR3 regions of TCR beta were amplified from RNA transcripts. When the TCR CDR3 underwent first-round RT-PCR, the HTBI primer set was used. TCRdb independently ran MiXCR on the multiplex PCR reads; one entry per CDR3 protein. The table records about 640,000 distinct CDR3 sequences, under 25% of them present only once. Broader study findings: Ophthalmopathy was predicted by the model a median of approximately 6 months ahead of onset. Clonotypes that were expanded in thyroid above 0.001 mostly appeared in blood too.

This chain joins TRBV7-2 and TRBJ2-1; TRBD2 aligns across 9 bases. The source material was blood. This clonotype originated in a man under 40 with Graves' ophthalmopathy. The CDR3 nucleotides read TGTGCCAGCAGCTCTACAGCGGGAGGTCCCAATGAGCAGTTCTTC. Residues: CASSSTAGGPNEQFF.